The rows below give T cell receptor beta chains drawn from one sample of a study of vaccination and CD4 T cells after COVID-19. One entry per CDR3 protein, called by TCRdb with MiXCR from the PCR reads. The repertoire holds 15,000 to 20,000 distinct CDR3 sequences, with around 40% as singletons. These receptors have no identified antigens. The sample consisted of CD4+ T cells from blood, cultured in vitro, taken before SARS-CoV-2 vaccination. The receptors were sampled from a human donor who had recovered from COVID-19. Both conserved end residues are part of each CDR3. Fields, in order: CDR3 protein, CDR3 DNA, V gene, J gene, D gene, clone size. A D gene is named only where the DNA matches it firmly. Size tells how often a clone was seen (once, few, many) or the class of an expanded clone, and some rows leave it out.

cdr3_aa: CASSPPNTEEAFF
cdr3_nt: TGTGCCAGCTCACCACCGAACACGGAGGAAGCTTTCTTT
v_call: TRBV18
j_call: TRBJ1-1
d_call: .
clone_size: .

cdr3_aa: CASSVTGGNQPQHF
cdr3_nt: TGTGCCAGCAGTGTAACAGGGGGTAATCAGCCCCAGCATTTT
v_call: TRBV27
j_call: TRBJ1-5
d_call: TRBD1
clone_size: .

cdr3_aa: CASTVIADSTDTQYF
cdr3_nt: TGTGCCAGCACTGTAATAGCGGATTCCACAGATACGCAGTATTTT
v_call: TRBV28
j_call: TRBJ2-3
d_call: .
clone_size: .

cdr3_aa: CASRGPKGAGADTQYF
cdr3_nt: TGTGCCAGCAGGGGACCCAAGGGGGCTGGCGCAGATACGCAGTATTTT
v_call: TRBV6-2/TRBV6-3
j_call: TRBJ2-3
d_call: TRBD1
clone_size: .

cdr3_aa: CASSAPGLAFYEQYF
cdr3_nt: TGTGCCAGCAGTGCACCGGGACTAGCTTTCTACGAGCAGTACTTC
v_call: TRBV6-1
j_call: TRBJ2-7
d_call: TRBD2
clone_size: .

cdr3_aa: CASSSGQGRRNYGYTF
cdr3_nt: TGTGCCAGCAGTTCCGGACAGGGGAGGAGAAACTATGGCTACACCTTC
v_call: TRBV6-2/TRBV6-3
j_call: TRBJ1-2
d_call: TRBD1
clone_size: .

cdr3_aa: CASSDNRASSNQPQHF
cdr3_nt: TGTGCCAGCAGTGATAACAGGGCCTCAAGCAATCAGCCCCAGCATTTT
v_call: TRBV6-1
j_call: TRBJ1-5
d_call: .
clone_size: .

cdr3_aa: CASTGTRSYEQYF
cdr3_nt: TGTGCCAGCACAGGGACACGTTCTTACGAGCAGTACTTC
v_call: TRBV6-1
j_call: TRBJ2-7
d_call: .
clone_size: .

cdr3_aa: CVSGGGQSSGNTIYF
cdr3_nt: TGTGTGAGTGGCGGGGGACAGTCCTCTGGAAACACCATATATTTT
v_call: TRBV28
j_call: TRBJ1-3
d_call: TRBD1
clone_size: once

cdr3_aa: CASSPRGNTEAFF
cdr3_nt: TGTGCCAGCAGCCCTAGGGGGAACACTGAAGCTTTCTTT
v_call: TRBV11-1
j_call: TRBJ1-1
d_call: .
clone_size: .

cdr3_aa: CASSSVGQSNYGYTF
cdr3_nt: TGTGCCAGCAGTTCCGTGGGACAGAGTAACTATGGCTACACCTTC
v_call: TRBV6-2/TRBV6-3
j_call: TRBJ1-2
d_call: TRBD1
clone_size: .

cdr3_aa: CASSLQQGRETQYF
cdr3_nt: TGTGCCAGCAGCCTACAACAGGGGCGAGAGACCCAGTACTTC
v_call: TRBV11-2
j_call: TRBJ2-5
d_call: TRBD1
clone_size: .

cdr3_aa: CSAPPNGELFF
cdr3_nt: TGCAGTGCCCCCCCCAACGGGGAGCTGTTTTTT
v_call: TRBV20-1
j_call: TRBJ2-2
d_call: .
clone_size: .

cdr3_aa: CSARDYSAGRPYEQYF
cdr3_nt: TGCAGTGCTAGAGATTATTCAGCGGGACGGCCCTACGAGCAGTACTTC
v_call: TRBV20-1
j_call: TRBJ2-7
d_call: TRBD2
clone_size: .

cdr3_aa: CASSLVGSSYEQYF
cdr3_nt: TGTGCCAGCAGCTTAGTGGGGAGCTCCTACGAGCAGTACTTC
v_call: TRBV7-2
j_call: TRBJ2-7
d_call: .
clone_size: .

cdr3_aa: CSVAGVSLRSTDTQYF
cdr3_nt: TGCAGCGTTGCAGGGGTCTCCCTTAGAAGCACAGATACGCAGTATTTT
v_call: TRBV29-1
j_call: TRBJ2-3
d_call: .
clone_size: .

cdr3_aa: CSAATGRQQPQHF
cdr3_nt: TGCAGTGCCGCGACAGGGAGGCAACAGCCCCAGCATTTT
v_call: TRBV20-1
j_call: TRBJ1-5
d_call: TRBD1
clone_size: .

cdr3_aa: CASNRGGQETQYF
cdr3_nt: TGTGCCAGCAACAGGGGAGGCCAAGAGACCCAGTACTTC
v_call: TRBV7-3
j_call: TRBJ2-5
d_call: .
clone_size: once

cdr3_aa: CASSPLIGVGNTEAFF
cdr3_nt: TGTGCCAGCAGTCCCCTTATCGGGGTAGGTAACACTGAAGCTTTCTTT
v_call: TRBV27
j_call: TRBJ1-1
d_call: .
clone_size: .

cdr3_aa: CAWSTPLGTAFF
cdr3_nt: TGTGCCTGGAGTACCCCCCTCGGGACGGCTTTCTTT
v_call: TRBV30
j_call: TRBJ1-1
d_call: .
clone_size: few

cdr3_aa: CASSYFRAGQSNYGYTF
cdr3_nt: TGTGCCAGCAGCTACTTTCGTGCGGGACAGAGTAACTATGGCTACACCTTC
v_call: TRBV5-3
j_call: TRBJ1-2
d_call: TRBD1
clone_size: .

cdr3_aa: CASSLLISGGGYTF
cdr3_nt: TGTGCCAGCAGTTTATTAATTTCCGGAGGAGGCTACACCTTC
v_call: TRBV12-3/TRBV12-4
j_call: TRBJ1-2
d_call: .
clone_size: .

cdr3_aa: CASSYSRAFHYGYTF
cdr3_nt: TGTGCCAGCAGTTATTCTCGAGCTTTTCATTATGGCTACACCTTC
v_call: TRBV6-2/TRBV6-3
j_call: TRBJ1-2
d_call: .
clone_size: .

cdr3_aa: CATSPEVASTEAFF
cdr3_nt: TGTGCCACCAGCCCGGAGGTGGCTTCCACTGAAGCTTTCTTT
v_call: TRBV5-4
j_call: TRBJ1-1
d_call: .
clone_size: few

cdr3_aa: CASSYVTTYGYTF
cdr3_nt: TGTGCCAGCAGTTACGTTACCACCTATGGCTACACCTTC
v_call: TRBV6-2/TRBV6-3
j_call: TRBJ1-2
d_call: .
clone_size: .

cdr3_aa: CASSLSPREREAYEQYF
cdr3_nt: TGCGCCAGCAGCTTGTCTCCAAGAGAGCGGGAGGCCTACGAGCAGTACTTC
v_call: TRBV5-1
j_call: TRBJ2-7
d_call: TRBD2
clone_size: .

cdr3_aa: CSASRDRDQPQHF
cdr3_nt: TGCAGTGCTTCTCGGGACAGGGATCAGCCCCAGCATTTT
v_call: TRBV20-1
j_call: TRBJ1-5
d_call: TRBD1
clone_size: few

cdr3_aa: CASSQGLMTEAFF
cdr3_nt: TGCGCCAGCAGCCAAGGTTTAATGACTGAAGCTTTCTTT
v_call: TRBV7-2
j_call: TRBJ1-1
d_call: .
clone_size: .

cdr3_aa: CSVGQGSNQPQHF
cdr3_nt: TGCAGCGTTGGACAGGGGAGCAATCAGCCCCAGCATTTT
v_call: TRBV29-1
j_call: TRBJ1-5
d_call: TRBD1
clone_size: once

cdr3_aa: CASSLSIGRSNQPQHF
cdr3_nt: TGTGCCAGCAGTTTATCTATAGGGCGTAGCAATCAGCCCCAGCATTTT
v_call: TRBV28
j_call: TRBJ1-5
d_call: .
clone_size: .

cdr3_aa: CASSYELGQGHNQPQHF
cdr3_nt: TGTGCCAGCAGTTACGAGTTGGGACAGGGCCACAATCAGCCCCAGCATTTT
v_call: TRBV6-2/TRBV6-3
j_call: TRBJ1-5
d_call: TRBD1
clone_size: .

cdr3_aa: CASSPDRNSPLHF
cdr3_nt: TGTGCCAGCAGCCCGGATCGGAATTCACCCCTCCACTTT
v_call: TRBV7-2
j_call: TRBJ1-6
d_call: .
clone_size: medium-sized

cdr3_aa: CSARELSRVDTQYF
cdr3_nt: TGCAGTGCTAGAGAACTTTCCAGGGTGGATACGCAGTATTTT
v_call: TRBV20-1
j_call: TRBJ2-3
d_call: .
clone_size: .

cdr3_aa: CASSWDSFTDTQYF
cdr3_nt: TGTGCCAGCAGCTGGGACAGCTTCACAGATACGCAGTATTTT
v_call: TRBV7-2
j_call: TRBJ2-3
d_call: TRBD1
clone_size: few

cdr3_aa: CATSRDGGYEQYF
cdr3_nt: TGTGCCACCAGCAGGGACGGAGGCTACGAGCAGTACTTC
v_call: TRBV15
j_call: TRBJ2-7
d_call: .
clone_size: few

cdr3_aa: CASSGRGAGDEKLFF
cdr3_nt: TGTGCCAGTAGCGGTAGGGGGGCTGGAGATGAAAAACTGTTTTTT
v_call: TRBV19
j_call: TRBJ1-4
d_call: .
clone_size: .

cdr3_aa: CASSRQGASSPLHF
cdr3_nt: TGTGCCAGCAGCCGACAGGGGGCGAGTTCACCCCTCCACTTT
v_call: TRBV6-1
j_call: TRBJ1-6
d_call: TRBD1
clone_size: .

cdr3_aa: CSAFWGGGVTEAFF
cdr3_nt: TGCAGTGCTTTTTGGGGGGGCGGGGTTACTGAAGCTTTCTTT
v_call: TRBV20-1
j_call: TRBJ1-1
d_call: .
clone_size: .

cdr3_aa: CASSEVGTLSYEQYF
cdr3_nt: TGTGCCAGCAGTGAAGTCGGGACACTATCCTACGAGCAGTACTTC
v_call: TRBV6-1
j_call: TRBJ2-7
d_call: .
clone_size: .

cdr3_aa: CATSEAGQETQYF
cdr3_nt: TGTGCCACCAGTGAAGCAGGGCAAGAGACCCAGTACTTC
v_call: TRBV24-1
j_call: TRBJ2-5
d_call: .
clone_size: few

cdr3_aa: CASRLDGPSGTEAFF
cdr3_nt: TGTGCCAGCAGATTGGACGGCCCCTCGGGCACTGAAGCTTTCTTT
v_call: TRBV6-1
j_call: TRBJ1-1
d_call: .
clone_size: few

cdr3_aa: CSARHMGDTQYF
cdr3_nt: TGCAGTGCTAGGCACATGGGGGATACGCAGTATTTT
v_call: TRBV20-1
j_call: TRBJ2-3
d_call: .
clone_size: few

cdr3_aa: CASSLALHGTPGDGYTF
cdr3_nt: TGTGCCAGCAGCTTAGCGTTGCACGGGACACCTGGGGATGGCTACACCTTC
v_call: TRBV7-3
j_call: TRBJ1-2
d_call: .
clone_size: few

cdr3_aa: CASSGETSGGVWDVPDTQYF
cdr3_nt: TGTGCCAGCAGTGGCGAGACTAGCGGGGGGGTTTGGGATGTCCCAGATACGCAGTATTTT
v_call: TRBV6-1
j_call: TRBJ2-3
d_call: TRBD2
clone_size: .

cdr3_aa: CASSLVGRGNQPQHF
cdr3_nt: TGTGCCAGCAGTTTAGTAGGGCGAGGCAATCAGCCCCAGCATTTT
v_call: TRBV12-3/TRBV12-4
j_call: TRBJ1-5
d_call: .
clone_size: few

cdr3_aa: CASGQMGATEAFF
cdr3_nt: TGTGCCAGTGGGCAAATGGGTGCAACTGAAGCTTTCTTT
v_call: TRBV11-2
j_call: TRBJ1-1
d_call: .
clone_size: .

cdr3_aa: CASSIAGMQFF
cdr3_nt: TGTGCCAGCAGCATAGCGGGGATGCAGTTCTTC
v_call: TRBV6-1
j_call: TRBJ2-1
d_call: TRBD2
clone_size: .

cdr3_aa: CASSPKGRGTEAFF
cdr3_nt: TGTGCCAGTAGCCCTAAGGGCAGGGGAACTGAAGCTTTCTTT
v_call: TRBV19
j_call: TRBJ1-1
d_call: .
clone_size: .

cdr3_aa: CASSLGLAGGETDTQYF
cdr3_nt: TGTGCCAGCAGCTTAGGACTAGCGGGGGGGGAAACAGATACGCAGTATTTT
v_call: TRBV11-3
j_call: TRBJ2-3
d_call: TRBD2
clone_size: .

cdr3_aa: CASSHRGNQPQHF
cdr3_nt: TGTGCCAGCAGTCACAGGGGCAATCAGCCCCAGCATTTT
v_call: TRBV12-3/TRBV12-4
j_call: TRBJ1-5
d_call: .
clone_size: .

cdr3_aa: CASSLVSSGYGYTF
cdr3_nt: TGTGCCAGCAGCTTAGTTTCGTCCGGCTATGGCTACACCTTC
v_call: TRBV7-2
j_call: TRBJ1-2
d_call: .
clone_size: few

cdr3_aa: CASSSRQDLIRAFF
cdr3_nt: TGTGCCAGCAGCTCAAGACAGGATTTGATACGAGCTTTCTTT
v_call: TRBV7-9
j_call: TRBJ1-1
d_call: .
clone_size: few

cdr3_aa: CASSQGDTGTGYTF
cdr3_nt: TGTGCCAGCAGTCAGGGGGATACAGGGACTGGCTACACCTTC
v_call: TRBV6-1
j_call: TRBJ1-2
d_call: TRBD1
clone_size: few

cdr3_aa: CASSLGGGGGEQYF
cdr3_nt: TGTGCCAGCAGCTTAGGAGGGGGCGGGGGGGAGCAGTACTTC
v_call: TRBV7-2
j_call: TRBJ2-7
d_call: .
clone_size: once